This T cell receptor (beta chain) was sequenced during a study of cytomegalovirus exposure and HLA in healthy donors. Deletions cut 4 bases from V and 2 bases from J, with 15 bases between. The germline V gene encodes CDR1 MNHNS and CDR2 SASEGT. The CDR3 covers 16 residues. About this clone itself: Its antigen is as yet unknown.

Sequencing was performed with immunoSEQ multiplex PCR; in TCRdb, only in-frame clones are kept and a portion is missing. The sample consists of 120,000 or so clones, approximately 90% of them appearing once. Study-wide results and limits: Among TCR beta chains, those listed as cytomegalovirus-associated numbered over 150.

The specimen sequenced was PBMCs. The receptor comes from a woman under 30 in good health and CMV-seronegative. The V call is TRBV6-1, the J call TRBJ2-4; possibly TRBD1 for D (6 bases). For the CDR3, the DNA is TGTGCCAGCAGTGCTGGGACACATACAACCAAAAACATTCAGTACTTC. It encodes CASSAGTHTTKNIQYF.